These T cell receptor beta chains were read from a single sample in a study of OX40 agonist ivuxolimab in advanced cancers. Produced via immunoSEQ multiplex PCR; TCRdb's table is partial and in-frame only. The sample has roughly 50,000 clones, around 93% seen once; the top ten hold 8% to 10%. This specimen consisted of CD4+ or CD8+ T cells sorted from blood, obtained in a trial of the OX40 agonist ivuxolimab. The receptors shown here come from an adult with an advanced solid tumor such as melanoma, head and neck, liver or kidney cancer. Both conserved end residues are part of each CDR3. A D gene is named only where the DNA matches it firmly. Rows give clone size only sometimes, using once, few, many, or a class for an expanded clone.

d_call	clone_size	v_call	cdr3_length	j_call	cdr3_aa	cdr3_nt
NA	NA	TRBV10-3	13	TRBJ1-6	CAISVEGNSPLHF	TGTGCCATCAGTGTTGAGGGGAATTCACCCCTCCACTTT
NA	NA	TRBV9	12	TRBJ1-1	CASEGMNTEAFF	TGTGCCAGCGAGGGTATGAACACTGAAGCTTTCTTT
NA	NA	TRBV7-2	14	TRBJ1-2	CASSLDVQYYGYTF	TGTGCCAGCAGCTTAGACGTACAGTACTATGGCTACACCTTC
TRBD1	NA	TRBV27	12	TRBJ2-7	CASRGQSYEQYF	TGTGCCAGCAGGGGACAGAGCTACGAGCAGTACTTC
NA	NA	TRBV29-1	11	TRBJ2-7	CSALQNYEQYF	TGCAGCGCCCTCCAGAACTACGAGCAGTACTTC
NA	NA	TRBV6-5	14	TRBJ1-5	CASSYGGDNQPQHF	TGTGCCAGCAGTTATGGCGGGGACAATCAGCCCCAGCATTTT
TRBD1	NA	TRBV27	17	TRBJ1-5	CASSPTDRLEGNQPQHF	TGTGCCAGCAGTCCGACGGACAGGTTAGAGGGCAATCAGCCCCAGCATTTT
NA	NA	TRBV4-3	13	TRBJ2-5	CASSQALLETQYF	TGCGCCAGCAGCCAAGCTCTCCTGGAGACCCAGTACTTC
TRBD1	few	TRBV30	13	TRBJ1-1	CAWSRTGGPEAFF	TGTGCCTGGAGCAGAACAGGGGGGCCTGAAGCTTTCTTT
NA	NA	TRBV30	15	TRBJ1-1	CAWSVGSGLNTEAFF	TGTGCCTGGAGTGTAGGCAGTGGGCTCAACACTGAAGCTTTCTTT
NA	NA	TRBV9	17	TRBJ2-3	CASSFDGFSSSTDTQYF	TGTGCCAGCAGCTTCGACGGATTTTCCTCTAGCACAGATACGCAGTATTTT
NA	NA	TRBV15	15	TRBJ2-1	CATSREVSSLWEQFF	TGTGCCACCAGCAGAGAGGTCAGCTCCCTCTGGGAGCAGTTCTTC
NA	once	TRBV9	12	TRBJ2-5	CASNLRGETQYF	TGTGCCAGCAACCTTAGGGGGGAGACCCAGTACTTC
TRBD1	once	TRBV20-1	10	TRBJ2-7	CSATGVEQYF	TGCAGTGCCACAGGGGTCGAGCAGTACTTC